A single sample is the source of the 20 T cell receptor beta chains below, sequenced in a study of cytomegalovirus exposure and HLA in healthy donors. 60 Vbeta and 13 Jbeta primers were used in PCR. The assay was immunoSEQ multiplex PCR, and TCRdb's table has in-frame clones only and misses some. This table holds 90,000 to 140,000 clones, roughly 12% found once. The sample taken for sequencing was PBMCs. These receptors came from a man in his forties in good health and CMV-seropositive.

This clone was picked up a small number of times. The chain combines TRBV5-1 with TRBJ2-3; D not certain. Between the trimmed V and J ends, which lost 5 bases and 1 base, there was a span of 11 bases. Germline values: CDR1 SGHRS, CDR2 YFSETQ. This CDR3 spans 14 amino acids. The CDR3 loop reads CASRPRFGTDTQYF. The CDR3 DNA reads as TGCGCCAGCAGACCCAGGTTCGGCACAGATACGCAGTATTTT.

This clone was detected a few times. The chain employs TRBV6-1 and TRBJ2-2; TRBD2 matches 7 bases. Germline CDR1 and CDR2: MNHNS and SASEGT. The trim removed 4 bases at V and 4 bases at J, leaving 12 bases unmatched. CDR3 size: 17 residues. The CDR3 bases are TGTGCCAGCAGTGGATGGTCTAGCGGCCGGGGCACCGGGGAGCTGTTTTTT. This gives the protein CASSGWSSGRGTGELFF.

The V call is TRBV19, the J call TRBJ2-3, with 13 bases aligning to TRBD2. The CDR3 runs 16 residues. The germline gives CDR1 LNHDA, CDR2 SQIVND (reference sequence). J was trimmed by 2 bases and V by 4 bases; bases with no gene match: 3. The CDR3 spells CASSKGLAGSTDTQYF. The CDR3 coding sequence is TGTGCCAGTAGTAAGGGACTAGCGGGATCCACAGATACGCAGTATTTT.

The CDR3 bases are TGTGCCAGCAGCTCCGGGACAGGGGACCCAACCTTCTCTGGGGCCAACGTCCTGACTTTC. Translation: CASSSGTGDPTFSGANVLTF. The J gene is TRBJ2-6, the V gene TRBV5-8; 10 bases agree with TRBD1. Losses at the gene ends were 3 bases for V and 0 bases for J; bases not matched to a gene: 12. CDR1 is SGHTS, CDR2 YDEGEE, per germline. This CDR3 comprises 20 residues.

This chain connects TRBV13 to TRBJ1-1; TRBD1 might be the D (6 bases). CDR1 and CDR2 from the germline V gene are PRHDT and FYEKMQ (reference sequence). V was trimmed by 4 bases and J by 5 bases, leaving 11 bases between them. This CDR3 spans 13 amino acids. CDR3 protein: CASSSTGWTEAFF. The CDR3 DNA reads TGTGCCAGCAGCTCGACAGGCTGGACTGAAGCTTTCTTT. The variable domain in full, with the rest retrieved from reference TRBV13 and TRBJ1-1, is AAGVIQSPRHLIKEKRETATLKCYPIPRHDTVYWYQQGPGQDPQFLISFYEKMQSDKGSIPDRFSAQQFSDYHSELNMSSLELGDSALYFCASSSTGWTEAFFGQGTRLTVV.

The CDR3 reads CASSPGLNTEAFF. Written as DNA, the CDR3 is TGTGCCAGCTCACCAGGCCTGAACACTGAAGCTTTCTTT. The V and J genes are TRBV18 and TRBJ1-1; no firm D call. The CDR3 runs 13 residues. V lost 2 bases and J lost 0, with 4 bases in between. CDR1 is KGHSH, CDR2 LQKENI, per germline.

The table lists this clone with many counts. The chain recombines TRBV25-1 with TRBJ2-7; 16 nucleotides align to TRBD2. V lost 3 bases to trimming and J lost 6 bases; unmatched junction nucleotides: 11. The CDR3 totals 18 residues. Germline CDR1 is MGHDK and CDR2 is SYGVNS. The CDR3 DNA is TGTGCCAGCAGTGACTCGGGACTAGCGGGAGGGAGGCGGGGCGAGCAGTACTTC. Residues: CASSDSGLAGGRRGEQYF.

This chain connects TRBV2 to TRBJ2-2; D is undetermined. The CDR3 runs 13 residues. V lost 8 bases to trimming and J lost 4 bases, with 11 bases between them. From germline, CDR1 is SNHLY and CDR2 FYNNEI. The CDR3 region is CASGGRLTGELFF. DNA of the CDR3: TGTGCCAGCGGCGGTCGCCTCACCGGGGAGCTGTTTTTT. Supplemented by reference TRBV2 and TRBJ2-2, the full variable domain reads EPEVTQTPSHQVTQMGQEVILRCVPISNHLYFYWYRQILGQKVEFLVSFYNNEISEKSEIFDDQFSVERPDGSNFTLKIRSTKLEDSAMYFCASGGRLTGELFFGEGSRLTVL.

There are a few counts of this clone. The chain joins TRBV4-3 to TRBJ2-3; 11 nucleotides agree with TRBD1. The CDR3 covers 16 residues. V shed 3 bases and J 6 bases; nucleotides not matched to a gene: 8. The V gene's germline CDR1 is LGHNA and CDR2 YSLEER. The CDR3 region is CASSHRTGGAWDTQYF. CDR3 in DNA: TGCGCCAGCAGCCACCGGACAGGGGGCGCATGGGATACGCAGTATTTT.

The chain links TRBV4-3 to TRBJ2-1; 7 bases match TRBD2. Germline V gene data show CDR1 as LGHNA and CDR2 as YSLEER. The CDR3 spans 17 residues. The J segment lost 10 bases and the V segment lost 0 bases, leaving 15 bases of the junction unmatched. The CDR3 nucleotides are TGCGCCAGCAGCCAAGATGGGGTACTAGCGCCATCCGGGGAGCAGTTCTTC. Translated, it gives CASSQDGVLAPSGEQFF.

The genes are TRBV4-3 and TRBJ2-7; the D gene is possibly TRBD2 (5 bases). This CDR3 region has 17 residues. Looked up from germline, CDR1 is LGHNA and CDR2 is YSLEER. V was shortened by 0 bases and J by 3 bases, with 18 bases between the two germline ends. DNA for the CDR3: TGCGCCAGCAGCCAAGATTATCGACCGGACGGGATCTACGAGCAGTACTTC. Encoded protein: CASSQDYRPDGIYEQYF.

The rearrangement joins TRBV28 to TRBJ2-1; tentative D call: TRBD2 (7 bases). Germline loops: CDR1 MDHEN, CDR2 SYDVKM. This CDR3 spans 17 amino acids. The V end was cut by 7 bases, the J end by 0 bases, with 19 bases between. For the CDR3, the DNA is TGTGCCAGCAACCCTTGGGGGGGCGCCGGCTCCTACAATGAGCAGTTCTTC. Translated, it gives CASNPWGGAGSYNEQFF.

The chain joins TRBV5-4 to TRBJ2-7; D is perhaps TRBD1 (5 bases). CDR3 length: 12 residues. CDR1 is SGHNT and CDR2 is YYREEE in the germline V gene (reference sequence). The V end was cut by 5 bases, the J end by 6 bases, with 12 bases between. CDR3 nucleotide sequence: TGTGCCAGCAGTAGGGGTTCTCGCGAGCAGTACTTC. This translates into CASSRGSREQYF. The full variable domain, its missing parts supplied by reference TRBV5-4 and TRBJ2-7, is ETGVTQSPTHLIKTRGQQVTLRCSSQSGHNTVSWYQQALGQGPQFIFQYYREEENGRGNFPPRFSGLQFPNYSSELNVNALELDDSALYLCASSRGSREQYFGPGTRLTVT.

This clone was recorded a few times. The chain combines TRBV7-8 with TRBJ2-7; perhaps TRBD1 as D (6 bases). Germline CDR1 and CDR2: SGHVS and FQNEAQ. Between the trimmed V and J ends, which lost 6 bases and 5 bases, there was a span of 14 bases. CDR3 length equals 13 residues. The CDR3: CASSVDRSNEQYF. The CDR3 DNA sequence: TGTGCCAGCAGTGTCGACAGGTCCAACGAGCAGTACTTC.

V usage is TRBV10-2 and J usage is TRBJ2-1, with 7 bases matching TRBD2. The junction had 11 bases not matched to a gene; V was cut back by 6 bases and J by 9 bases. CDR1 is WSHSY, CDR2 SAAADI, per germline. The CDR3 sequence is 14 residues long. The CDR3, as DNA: TGCGCCAGCAGGTCCAGCGGCCGCGGGGGTGAGCAGTTCTTC. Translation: CASRSSGRGGEQFF.

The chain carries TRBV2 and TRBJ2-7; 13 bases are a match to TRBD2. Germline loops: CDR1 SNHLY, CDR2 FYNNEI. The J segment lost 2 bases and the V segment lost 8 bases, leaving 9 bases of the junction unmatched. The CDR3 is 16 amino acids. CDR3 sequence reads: CASLGGTSGNAYEQYF. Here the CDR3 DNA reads TGTGCCAGCTTAGGAGGGACTAGCGGGAATGCCTACGAGCAGTACTTC.

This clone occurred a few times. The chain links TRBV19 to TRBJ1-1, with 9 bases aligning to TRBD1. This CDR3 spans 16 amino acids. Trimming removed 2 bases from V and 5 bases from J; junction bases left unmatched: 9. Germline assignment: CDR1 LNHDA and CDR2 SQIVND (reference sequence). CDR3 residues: CASSISWGQGRTEAFF. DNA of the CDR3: TGTGCCAGTAGTATAAGTTGGGGACAGGGTAGGACTGAAGCTTTCTTT.

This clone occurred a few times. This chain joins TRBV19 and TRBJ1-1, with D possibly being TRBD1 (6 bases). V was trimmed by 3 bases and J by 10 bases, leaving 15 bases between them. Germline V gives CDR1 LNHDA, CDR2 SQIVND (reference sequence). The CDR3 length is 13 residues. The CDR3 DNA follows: TGTGCCAGTAGTATGATGCAGGGGCATTCAGCTTTCTTT. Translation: CASSMMQGHSAFF.

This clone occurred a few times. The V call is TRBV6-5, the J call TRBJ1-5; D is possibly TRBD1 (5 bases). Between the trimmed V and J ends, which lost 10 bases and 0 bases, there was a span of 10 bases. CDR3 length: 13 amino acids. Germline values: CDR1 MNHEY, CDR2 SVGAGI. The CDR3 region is CATSTDSNQPQHF. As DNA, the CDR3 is TGTGCCACCTCGACAGATAGCAATCAGCCCCAGCATTTT.

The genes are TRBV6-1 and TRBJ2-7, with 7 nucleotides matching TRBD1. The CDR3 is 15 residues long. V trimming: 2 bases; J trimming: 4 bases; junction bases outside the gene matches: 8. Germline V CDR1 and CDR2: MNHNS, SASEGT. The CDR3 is CASSELQGGWYEQYF. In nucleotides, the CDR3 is TGTGCCAGCAGTGAATTACAAGGGGGCTGGTACGAGCAGTACTTC.